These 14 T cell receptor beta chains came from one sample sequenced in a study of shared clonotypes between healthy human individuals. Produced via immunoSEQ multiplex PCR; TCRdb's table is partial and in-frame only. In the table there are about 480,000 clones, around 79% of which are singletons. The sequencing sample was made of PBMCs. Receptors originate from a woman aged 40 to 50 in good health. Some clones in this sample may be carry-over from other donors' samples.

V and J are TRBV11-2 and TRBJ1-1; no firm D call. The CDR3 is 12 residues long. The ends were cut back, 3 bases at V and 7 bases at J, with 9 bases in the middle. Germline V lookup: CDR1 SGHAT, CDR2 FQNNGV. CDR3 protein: CASSFNRDEAFF. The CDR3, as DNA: TGTGCCAGCAGCTTCAACAGAGATGAAGCTTTCTTT.

CDR3 amino acids: CSASGSYGYTF. The CDR3 coding sequence is TGCAGTGCTAGCGGATCTTATGGCTACACCTTC. The chain couples TRBV20-1 to TRBJ1-2; D remains ambiguous. The CDR3 is 11 residues long. Germline assignment: CDR1 DFQATT and CDR2 SNEGSKA (reference sequence). V lost 3 bases and J 5 bases, leaving 7 bases between the germline ends.

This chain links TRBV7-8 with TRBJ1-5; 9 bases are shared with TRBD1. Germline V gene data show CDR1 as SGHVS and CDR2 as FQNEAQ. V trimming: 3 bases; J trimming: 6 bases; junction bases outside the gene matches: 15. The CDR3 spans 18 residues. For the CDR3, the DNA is TGTGCCAGCAGCTTCAACCCGACCGGGACAGGGTCCTCTCAGCCCCAGCATTTT. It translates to CASSFNPTGTGSSQPQHF.

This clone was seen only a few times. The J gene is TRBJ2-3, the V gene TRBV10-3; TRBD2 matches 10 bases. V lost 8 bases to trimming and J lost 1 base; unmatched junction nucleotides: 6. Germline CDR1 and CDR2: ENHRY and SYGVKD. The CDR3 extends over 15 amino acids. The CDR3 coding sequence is TGTGCCATCTCTGACGGACTAGCGGGCACAGATACGCAGTATTTT. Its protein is CAISDGLAGTDTQYF.

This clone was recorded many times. The CDR3 nucleotides are TGTGCCAGCAGCCAAGGAGCCAAAAACATTCAGTACTTC. Protein sequence: CASSQGAKNIQYF. The chain recombines TRBV4-2 with TRBJ2-4; no clear D gene. The CDR3 runs 13 residues. Germline CDR1 LGHNA, CDR2 YNFKEQ. The germline V and J ends were trimmed by 1 base and 0 bases, with 1 base remaining between them.

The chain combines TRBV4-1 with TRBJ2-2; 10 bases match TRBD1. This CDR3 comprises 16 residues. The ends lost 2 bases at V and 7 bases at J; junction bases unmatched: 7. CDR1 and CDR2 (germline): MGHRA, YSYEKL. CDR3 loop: CASSQLDRGGGGELFF. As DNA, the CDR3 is TGCGCCAGCAGCCAACTGGACAGGGGGGGTGGCGGGGAGCTGTTTTTT.

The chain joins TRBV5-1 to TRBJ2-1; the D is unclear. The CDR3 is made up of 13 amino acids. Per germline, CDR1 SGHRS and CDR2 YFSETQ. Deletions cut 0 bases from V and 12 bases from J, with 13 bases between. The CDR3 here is CASSLEASSVQFF. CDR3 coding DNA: TGCGCCAGCAGCTTGGAGGCTAGTTCGGTGCAGTTCTTC.

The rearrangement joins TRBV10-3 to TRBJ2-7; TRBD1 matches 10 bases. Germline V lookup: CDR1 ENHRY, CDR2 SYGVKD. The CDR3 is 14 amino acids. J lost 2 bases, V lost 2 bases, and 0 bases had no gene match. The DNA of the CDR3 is TGTGCCATCAGTGAGGGGACAGGGGCCTACGAGCAGTACTTC. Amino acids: CAISEGTGAYEQYF.

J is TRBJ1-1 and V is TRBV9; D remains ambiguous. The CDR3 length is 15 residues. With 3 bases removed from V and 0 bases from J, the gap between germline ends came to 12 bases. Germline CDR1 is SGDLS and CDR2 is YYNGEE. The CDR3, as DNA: TGTGCCAGCAGCGCCGGACCATCTTTGAACACTGAAGCTTTCTTT. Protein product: CASSAGPSLNTEAFF.

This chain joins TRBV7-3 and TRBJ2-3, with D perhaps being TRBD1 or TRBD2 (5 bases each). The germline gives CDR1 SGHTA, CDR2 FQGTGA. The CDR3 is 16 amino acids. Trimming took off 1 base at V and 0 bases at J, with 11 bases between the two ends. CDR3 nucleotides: TGTGCCAGCAGCTTAATCGGGGACCCTAGCACAGATACGCAGTATTTT. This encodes CASSLIGDPSTDTQYF.

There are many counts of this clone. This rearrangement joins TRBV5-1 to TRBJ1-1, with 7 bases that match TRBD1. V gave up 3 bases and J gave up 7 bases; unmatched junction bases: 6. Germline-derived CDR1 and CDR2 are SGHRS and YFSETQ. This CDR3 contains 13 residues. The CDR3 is CASSSVRDSEAFF. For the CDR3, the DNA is TGCGCCAGCAGCTCAGTGCGGGACAGTGAAGCTTTCTTT.

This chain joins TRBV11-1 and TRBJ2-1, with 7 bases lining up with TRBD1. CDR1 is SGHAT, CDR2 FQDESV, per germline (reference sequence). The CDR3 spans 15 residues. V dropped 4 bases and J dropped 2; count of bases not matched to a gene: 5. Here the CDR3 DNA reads TGTGCCAGCAGCTCAAACAGGGGTCCCTACAATGAGCAGTTCTTC. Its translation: CASSSNRGPYNEQFF.

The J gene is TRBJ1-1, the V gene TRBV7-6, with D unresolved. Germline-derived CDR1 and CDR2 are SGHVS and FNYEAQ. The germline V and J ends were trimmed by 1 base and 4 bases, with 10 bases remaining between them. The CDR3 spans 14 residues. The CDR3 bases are TGTGCCAGCAGCTTAGTGGGAGGGAGCACTGAAGCTTTCTTT. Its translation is CASSLVGGSTEAFF. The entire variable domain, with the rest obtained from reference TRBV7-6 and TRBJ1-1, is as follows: GAGVSQSPRYKVTKRGQDVALRCDPISGHVSLYWYRQALGQGPEFLTYFNYEAQQDKSGLPNDRFSAERPEGSISTLTIQRTEQRDSAMYRCASSLVGGSTEAFFGQGTRLTVV.

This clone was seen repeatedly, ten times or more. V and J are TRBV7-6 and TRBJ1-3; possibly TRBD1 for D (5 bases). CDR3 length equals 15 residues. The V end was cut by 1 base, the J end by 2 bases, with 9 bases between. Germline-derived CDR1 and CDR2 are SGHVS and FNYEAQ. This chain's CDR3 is CASSLVGEAGNTIYF. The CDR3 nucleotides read TGTGCCAGCAGCTTAGTGGGGGAGGCTGGAAACACCATATATTTT.